Listed below are T cell receptor beta chains from one sample, sequenced in a study of identical twins. TCRdb itself ran the 5' RACE reads through MiXCR, one entry per CDR3 protein. Of 350,000 or so distinct CDR3 sequences detected, 9% to 15% appear once; the ten largest clones hold just over 7%. The sample was also reused in another study, on yellow fever vaccine responses in identical twins.

Sequenced: CD8+ T cells sorted from blood. Every receptor here comes from a woman aged 18-30 years in good health. The CDR3 runs from the conserved cysteine through the conserved F or W. D genes are given only for firm matches. For some rows the clone size is stated as once, few or many, or as a class when expanded; others skip it.

V gene	D gene	clone size	J gene	CDR3 protein	CDR3 DNA
TRBV5-1	TRBD2	NA	TRBJ2-5	CASSLELAGGRETQYF	TGCGCCAGCAGCTTGGAGCTAGCGGGGGGCCGGGAGACCCAGTACTTC
TRBV6-1	NA	many	TRBJ1-2	CASIGVQGIGYGYTF	TGTGCCAGCATAGGGGTCCAGGGGATAGGGTATGGCTACACCTTC
TRBV13	TRBD1	NA	TRBJ2-3	CARSSQGHLLRGTDTQYF	TGTGCCCGCAGCTCACAGGGGCACCTTCTTCGGGGCACAGATACGCAGTATTTT
TRBV5-6	TRBD2	NA	TRBJ2-3	CASSLEEAGDSTDTQYF	TGTGCCAGCAGCTTGGAGGAAGCGGGAGATAGCACAGATACGCAGTATTTT
TRBV10-2	NA	few	TRBJ2-1	CASSEWGAGYEQFF	TGCGCCAGCAGTGAGTGGGGGGCCGGTTATGAGCAGTTCTTC
TRBV6-1	TRBD1	few	TRBJ2-5	CASRGTAYQETQYF	TGTGCCAGCAGGGGGACAGCGTACCAAGAGACCCAGTACTTC
TRBV4-1	NA	many	TRBJ1-5	CASSQVEGVYQPQHF	TGCGCCAGCAGCCAAGTTGAGGGGGTGTATCAGCCCCAGCATTTT
TRBV19	NA	NA	TRBJ2-1	CASSIYGRIFYNEQFF	TGTGCCAGTAGTATATACGGCCGAATCTTTTACAATGAGCAGTTCTTC
TRBV7-8	NA	few	TRBJ2-3	CASSHSQNREPTWGTDTQYF	TGTGCCAGCAGCCACAGTCAAAACAGGGAACCAACATGGGGCACAGATACGCAGTATTTT
TRBV6-4	TRBD2	NA	TRBJ2-2	CASSDSPELAGDTGELFF	TGTGCCAGCAGTGACTCCCCCGAGCTAGCGGGGGACACCGGGGAGCTGTTTTTT
TRBV12-3/TRBV12-4	NA	NA	TRBJ2-1	CASSSLGVARYNEQFF	TGTGCCAGCAGCTCCCTCGGCGTAGCACGTTACAATGAGCAGTTCTTC
TRBV4-1	NA	many	TRBJ1-1	CASSQEVNTEAFF	TGCGCCAGCAGCCAAGAAGTTAACACTGAAGCTTTCTTT
TRBV25-1	NA	NA	TRBJ2-1	CASSRQGQGNEQFF	TGTGCCAGCAGTCGGCAGGGTCAAGGGAATGAGCAGTTCTTC
TRBV9	TRBD2	many	TRBJ2-2	CASSVGSSGGSTGELFF	TGTGCCAGCAGCGTAGGATCTAGCGGGGGTAGTACCGGGGAGCTGTTTTTT
TRBV5-1	NA	few	TRBJ2-7	CASSLAGDTYEQYF	TGCGCCAGCAGCTTGGCCGGGGATACCTACGAGCAGTACTTC
TRBV24-1	TRBD2	few	TRBJ2-1	CATSDLRGSGSEQFF	TGTGCCACCAGTGATTTGCGCGGGAGTGGTAGTGAGCAGTTCTTC
TRBV27	NA	few	TRBJ2-1	CASSYSRGLNEQFF	TGTGCCAGCAGTTACTCCCGGGGTCTCAATGAGCAGTTCTTC
TRBV4-1	NA	NA	TRBJ2-3	CASSQAPGAADTQYF	TGCGCCAGCAGCCAAGCCCCGGGGGCCGCAGATACGCAGTATTTT
TRBV28	NA	many	TRBJ2-1	CASRPTTKGVYNEQFF	TGTGCCAGCAGACCTACGACAAAAGGGGTTTACAATGAGCAGTTCTTC
TRBV7-9	TRBD1	many	TRBJ1-2	CASRGSRTGDQYGYTF	TGTGCCAGCAGAGGTTCCAGGACAGGGGATCAGTATGGCTACACCTTC
TRBV2	TRBD2	few	TRBJ2-3	CASLGTSGPLEDTQYF	TGTGCCAGCCTCGGGACTAGCGGCCCCCTGGAGGATACGCAGTATTTT
TRBV2	NA	few	TRBJ2-3	CASSFSDRASTDTQYF	TGTGCCAGCAGTTTCTCAGACAGAGCTAGCACAGATACGCAGTATTTT
TRBV20-1	NA	few	TRBJ2-2	CSARDRLVAGELFF	TGCAGTGCTAGAGATCGGCTAGTTGCCGGGGAGCTGTTTTTT
TRBV3-1	NA	NA	TRBJ2-7	CASSQGRIEQYF	TGTGCCAGCAGCCAAGGGCGGATCGAGCAGTACTTC
TRBV28	TRBD2	few	TRBJ2-3	CASSPSSGRNADTQYF	TGTGCCAGCAGCCCATCTAGCGGGAGAAACGCAGATACGCAGTATTTT
TRBV4-1	NA	NA	TRBJ1-1	CASSQVPVATEAFF	TGCGCCAGCAGCCAAGTCCCCGTGGCCACTGAAGCTTTCTTT
TRBV28	NA	once	TRBJ1-2	CVSSFVGDYGYTF	TGTGTCAGCAGTTTCGTTGGGGACTATGGCTACACCTTC
TRBV9	TRBD1	NA	TRBJ2-5	CASSPRDREVTETQYF	TGTGCCAGCAGCCCACGGGACAGGGAGGTCACAGAGACCCAGTACTTC
TRBV7-9	NA	NA	TRBJ1-1	CASSFQDRKNTEAFF	TGTGCCAGCAGCTTCCAGGACAGAAAGAACACTGAAGCTTTCTTT
TRBV12-3/TRBV12-4	TRBD1	few	TRBJ1-5	CASSEGQLKGQPQHF	TGTGCCAGCAGCGAGGGACAGCTAAAGGGTCAGCCCCAGCATTTT
TRBV28	NA	few	TRBJ2-5	CASTRGAWETQYF	TGTGCCAGCACCCGGGGGGCCTGGGAGACCCAGTACTTC
TRBV2	NA	NA	TRBJ1-2	CASSEFGVENYGYTF	TGTGCCAGCAGTGAATTTGGGGTGGAGAACTATGGCTACACCTTC
TRBV7-6	NA	few	TRBJ1-2	CASSLGAGADYGYTF	TGTGCCAGCAGCCTAGGGGCCGGAGCTGACTATGGCTACACCTTC
TRBV9	TRBD1	NA	TRBJ2-7	CASTQWGTGGIYEQYF	TGTGCCAGTACTCAATGGGGGACAGGGGGTATATACGAGCAGTACTTC
TRBV7-9	TRBD1	NA	TRBJ1-5	CASSSGTGGPNQPQHF	TGTGCCAGCAGCTCAGGGACAGGGGGCCCCAATCAGCCCCAGCATTTT
TRBV11-2	TRBD2	few	TRBJ2-1	CASSLPLGLAAGHSSYNEQFF	TGTGCCAGCAGCCTGCCCCTAGGACTAGCGGCCGGCCACAGCTCCTACAATGAGCAGTTCTTC
TRBV11-2	NA	NA	TRBJ1-4	CASSQDSVNEKLFF	TGTGCCAGCAGCCAAGACAGTGTTAATGAAAAACTGTTTTTT
TRBV14	TRBD2	NA	TRBJ2-5	CASSQMGLADQETQYF	TGTGCCAGCAGCCAAATGGGACTAGCGGATCAAGAGACCCAGTACTTC
TRBV7-9	NA	NA	TRBJ2-5	CASSGITFGETQYF	TGTGCCAGCAGTGGGATCACCTTCGGAGAGACCCAGTACTTC
TRBV4-1	NA	NA	TRBJ2-7	CASSQATPALYEQYF	TGCGCCAGCAGCCAAGCGACACCGGCCCTCTACGAGCAGTACTTC